The clone carrying this T cell receptor (beta chain) came up many times. Its target is not known. This entry is derived from a study of neurological immune-mediated disorders. General study points: HTLV-1-associated myelopathy had the most TCR clonal expansion, while multiple sclerosis had the least, a level that fell below healthy controls. None of the CDR3 amino acid sequences of expanded clones recurred across subjects, suggesting private repertoires in all groups.

Germline lookup yields CDR1 LGHNA and CDR2 YSLEER. V was trimmed by 6 bases and J by 7 bases, leaving 10 bases between them. This CDR3 is built from 13 residues. Every sequencing run generated in excess of 160 million TCR-beta sequences. These sequences covered 15-18 subjects. In TCRdb, the 5' RACE reads were re-called with MiXCR into one record per CDR3 protein. The sample shows tens of thousands of distinct CDR3 sequences, approximately 4.6% of them seen only once. The gene calls are TRBV4-3 and TRBJ1-6; unclear D gene. The specimen was PBMCs. This receptor was obtained from a woman aged 45-59 years with multiple sclerosis. In DNA form, the CDR3 reads TGCGCCAGCAGTTACGGCGAAAATTCACCCCTCCACTTT. It translates to CASSYGENSPLHF.